This paragraph covers one TCR beta chain sequence. This sample is drawn from a study of Ad26.COV2.S vaccination and SARS-CoV-2 variants. Treatment noted: 19 received Ad26.COV2.S at low or high dose, single or two shots; several received placebo; per-sample allocation not given. All samples were drawn on day 63, counting from the first vaccine or placebo injection. CDR3 size: 15 residues. The germline V gene has CDR1 SNHLY and CDR2 FYNNEI. With 11 bases clipped from V and 4 bases from J, the junction kept 11 bases outside the gene matches. Assay used: immunoSEQ multiplex PCR; TCRdb lists only in-frame clones, some missing. The sample records about 680,000 clones, 80% to 90% being singletons.

The chain recombines TRBV2 with TRBJ2-2, with 9 bases identical to TRBD1. The clonotype was recovered from a person between 18 and 60 years old who received the Ad26.COV2.S COVID-19 vaccine or a placebo. The starting material was peripheral blood, obtained in a trial of Ad26.COV2.S vaccine versus placebo. The CDR3 nucleotides read TGTGCCGGAAGATCCGGGACAGGGAGCACCGGGGAGCTGTTTTTT. Protein product: CAGRSGTGSTGELFF.